This T cell receptor beta chain derives from a study of response to subunit inactivated influenza vaccine. To note about this clonotype: Its target is unknown.

CDR1 DFQATT and CDR2 SNEGSKA come from the germline V gene (reference sequence). CDR3 length: 17 residues. V shed 3 bases and J 4 bases; nucleotides not matched to a gene: 12. From the RT-PCR reads, TCRdb called clonotypes with MiXCR, one entry per CDR3 protein. The sample has hundreds of thousands of distinct CDR3 sequences, 11% to 15% seen once. Whole-study findings and limits: Authors suggested each seasonal influenza vaccination recruits few new T cells.

Sample: PBMCs from blood, taken 14 days before vaccination. This receptor was obtained from a man aged 50-59 years who received an inactivated influenza vaccine. The gene calls are TRBV20-1 and TRBJ2-3, with 11 bases fitting TRBD2. CDR3 region: CSASSPSGGKWPDTQYF. As DNA, the CDR3 is TGCAGTGCTAGTTCTCCTAGCGGGGGGAAGTGGCCAGATACGCAGTATTTT.